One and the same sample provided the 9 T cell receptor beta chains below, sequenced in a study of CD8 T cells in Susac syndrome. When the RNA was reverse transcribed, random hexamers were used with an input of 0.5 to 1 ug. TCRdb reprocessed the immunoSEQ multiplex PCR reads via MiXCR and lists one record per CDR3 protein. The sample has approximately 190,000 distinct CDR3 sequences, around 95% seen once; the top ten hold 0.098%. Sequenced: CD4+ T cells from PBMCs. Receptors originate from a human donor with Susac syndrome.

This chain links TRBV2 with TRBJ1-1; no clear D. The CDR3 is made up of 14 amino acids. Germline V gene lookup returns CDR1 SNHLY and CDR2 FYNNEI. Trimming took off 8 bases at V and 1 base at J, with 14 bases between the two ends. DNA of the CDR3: TGTGCCAGCGGCAGCCGAGAACGGAACACTGAAGCTTTCTTT. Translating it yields CASGSRERNTEAFF. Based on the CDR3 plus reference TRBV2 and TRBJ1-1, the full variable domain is EPEVTQTPSHQVTQMGQEVILRCVPISNHLYFYWYRQILGQKVEFLVSFYNNEISEKSEIFDDQFSVERPDGSNFTLKIRSTKLEDSAMYFCASGSRERNTEAFFGQGTRLTVV.

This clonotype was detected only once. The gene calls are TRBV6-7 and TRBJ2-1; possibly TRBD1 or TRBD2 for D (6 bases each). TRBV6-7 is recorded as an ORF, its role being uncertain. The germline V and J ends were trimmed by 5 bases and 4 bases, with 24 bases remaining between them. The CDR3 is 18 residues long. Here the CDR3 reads CASSNPFGGGPGYNEQFF. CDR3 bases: TGTGCCAGCAGTAACCCTTTTGGTGGGGGGCCTGGATACAATGAGCAGTTCTTC.

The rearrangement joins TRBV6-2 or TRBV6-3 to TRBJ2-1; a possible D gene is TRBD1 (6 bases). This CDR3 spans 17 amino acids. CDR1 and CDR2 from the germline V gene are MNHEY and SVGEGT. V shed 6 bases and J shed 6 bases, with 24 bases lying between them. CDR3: CASSPTAQGWKGNEQFF. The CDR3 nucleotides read TGTGCCAGCAGCCCGACGGCGCAGGGGTGGAAAGGCAATGAGCAGTTCTTC.

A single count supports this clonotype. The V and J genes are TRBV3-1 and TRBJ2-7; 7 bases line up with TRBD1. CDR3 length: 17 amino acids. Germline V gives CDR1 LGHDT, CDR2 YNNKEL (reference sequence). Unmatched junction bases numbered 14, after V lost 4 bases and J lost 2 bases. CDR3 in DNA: TGTGCCAGCAGCCGAAGAGCGACAGGGTCATTTGCCTACGAGCAGTACTTC. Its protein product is CASSRRATGSFAYEQYF.

As DNA, the CDR3 is TGTGCCAGCAGCTCCCTAGCGGGGGACACAGATACGCAGTATTTT. As protein: CASSSLAGDTDTQYF. This chain uses TRBV9 with TRBJ2-3, with TRBD2 matching 10 bases. CDR1 and CDR2 from the germline V gene are SGDLS and YYNGEE. CDR3 length: 15 amino acids. Trimming removed 4 bases from V and 2 bases from J; junction bases left unmatched: 4.

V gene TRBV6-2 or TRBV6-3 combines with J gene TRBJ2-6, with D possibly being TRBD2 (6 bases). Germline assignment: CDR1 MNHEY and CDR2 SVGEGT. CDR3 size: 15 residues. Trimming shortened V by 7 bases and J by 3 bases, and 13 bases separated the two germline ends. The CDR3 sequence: CASKPPGDGANVLTF. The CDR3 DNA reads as TGTGCCAGCAAGCCCCCGGGGGATGGGGCCAACGTCCTGACTTTC.

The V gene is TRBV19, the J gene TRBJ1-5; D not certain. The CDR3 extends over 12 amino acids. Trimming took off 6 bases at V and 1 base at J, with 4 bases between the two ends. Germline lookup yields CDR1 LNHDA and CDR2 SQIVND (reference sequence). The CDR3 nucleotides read TGTGCCAGTAGCGTGAGCAATCAGCCCCAGCATTTT. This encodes CASSVSNQPQHF.

CDR3 amino acids: CATSSRDRVWYEQYF. The CDR3 DNA reads as TGTGCCACCAGCAGCCGGGACAGGGTTTGGTACGAGCAGTACTTC. This chain uses TRBV15 with TRBJ2-7; 9 bases fit TRBD1. V trimming: 3 bases; J trimming: 4 bases; junction bases outside the gene matches: 7. The CDR3 extends over 15 amino acids. Germline loops: CDR1 LNHNV, CDR2 YYDKDF (reference sequence).

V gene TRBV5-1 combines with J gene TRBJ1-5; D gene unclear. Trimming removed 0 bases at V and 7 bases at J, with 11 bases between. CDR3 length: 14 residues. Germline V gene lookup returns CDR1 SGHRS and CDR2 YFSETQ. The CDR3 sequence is CASSLALGEQPQHF. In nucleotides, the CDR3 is TGCGCCAGCAGCTTGGCCTTGGGAGAGCAGCCCCAGCATTTT.